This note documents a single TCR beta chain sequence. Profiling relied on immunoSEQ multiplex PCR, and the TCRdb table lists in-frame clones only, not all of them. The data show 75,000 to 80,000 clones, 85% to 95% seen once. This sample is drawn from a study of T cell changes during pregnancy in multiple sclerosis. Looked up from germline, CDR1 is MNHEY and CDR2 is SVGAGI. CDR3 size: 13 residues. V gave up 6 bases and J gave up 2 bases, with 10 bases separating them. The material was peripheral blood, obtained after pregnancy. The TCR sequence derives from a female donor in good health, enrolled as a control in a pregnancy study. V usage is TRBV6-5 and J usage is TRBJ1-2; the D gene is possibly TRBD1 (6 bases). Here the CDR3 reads CASSWTANYGYTF. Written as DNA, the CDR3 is TGTGCCAGCAGCTGGACAGCCAACTATGGCTACACCTTC.